A selection of T cell receptor beta chains follows, all from one sample in a study of blood T cell repertoires in COVID-19. Assay: immunoSEQ multiplex PCR; the TCRdb copy retains only in-frame clones and omits some. This sample has roughly 40,000 clones; 60% to 85% occur once, and the top ten carry roughly a third. The sequenced sample was peripheral blood. The receptor source for this set is a woman aged 80 or over with acute or convalescent COVID-19. CDR3s include the opening cysteine and the closing phenylalanine or tryptophan. A D gene is named only where the DNA matches it firmly. The size field is filled for only some rows; it gives once, few, many or a size class.

D | J | size | V | CDR3 | DNA
TRBD1 | TRBJ1-2 | . | TRBV2 | CASISDRGSANYGYTF | TGTGCCAGCATTTCGGACAGGGGTTCAGCTAACTATGGCTACACCTTC
TRBD2 | TRBJ2-5 | few | TRBV5-4 | CASSLGLAGYGETQYF | TGTGCCAGCAGCTTGGGACTAGCGGGGTACGGGGAGACCCAGTACTTC
. | TRBJ1-2 | . | TRBV14 | CASSQTGTERYGYTF | TGTGCCAGCAGCCAGACAGGAACTGAACGCTATGGCTACACCTTC
TRBD1 | TRBJ2-6 | once | TRBV6-2/TRBV6-3 | CASSSDRVTGANVLTF | TGTGCCAGCAGCTCGGACAGGGTAACTGGGGCCAACGTCCTGACTTTC
. | TRBJ1-1 | . | TRBV30 | CAWGEFEAFF | TGTGCCTGGGGGGAGTTCGAGGCTTTCTTT
. | TRBJ2-7 | . | TRBV27 | CASSAAYEQYF | TGTGCCAGCTCGGCGGCCTACGAGCAGTACTTC
. | TRBJ2-4 | . | TRBV9 | CASSVGALAKNIQYF | TGTGCCAGCAGCGTAGGAGCACTAGCCAAAAACATTCAGTACTTC
. | TRBJ2-7 | . | TRBV6-5 | CASRTTSSYEQYF | TGTGCCAGCAGAACAACCAGCTCCTACGAGCAGTACTTC
TRBD2 | TRBJ2-1 | . | TRBV6-6 | CASSHRQGLAGPPVKYNEQFF | TGTGCCAGCAGTCACCGACAGGGCCTAGCGGGGCCCCCTGTGAAATACAATGAGCAGTTCTTC
TRBD1 | TRBJ1-1 | . | TRBV5-5 | CASSLGWGTGKGTEAFF | TGTGCCAGCAGCTTGGGTTGGGGGACAGGGAAAGGCACTGAAGCTTTCTTT
TRBD1 | TRBJ1-6 | . | TRBV5-6 | CASSSTGDASSYNSPLHF | TGTGCCAGCAGCTCCACAGGGGACGCGAGCTCCTATAATTCACCCCTCCACTTT
. | TRBJ2-2 | . | TRBV7-2 | CASSLVGGVTGELFF | TGTGCCAGCAGCTTGGTGGGAGGTGTAACCGGGGAGCTGTTTTTT
. | TRBJ2-1 | . | TRBV28 | CASSFPPSHNEQFF | TGTGCCAGCAGTTTTCCCCCCAGTCACAATGAGCAGTTCTTC
TRBD2 | TRBJ2-2 | . | TRBV5-1 | CASSRVAGGANTGELFF | TGCGCCAGCAGCAGGGTAGCGGGAGGGGCGAACACCGGGGAGCTGTTTTTT
TRBD1 | TRBJ1-4 | few | TRBV25-1 | CASSDRGALRVFF | TGTGCCAGCAGTGACAGGGGGGCTCTGAGGGTGTTTTTT
. | TRBJ2-2 | . | TRBV5-1 | CASSTTSSLSNTGELFF | TGCGCCAGCAGCACGACTAGTAGCCTCTCGAACACCGGGGAGCTGTTTTTT
. | TRBJ1-5 | . | TRBV3-1/TRBV3-2 | CASSQGAKQPQHF | TGTGCCAGCAGCCAGGGGGCAAAACAGCCCCAGCATTTT
TRBD2 | TRBJ2-1 | . | TRBV7-2 | CASSLTSGGFNEQFF | TGTGCCAGCAGCTTAACCTCGGGAGGTTTCAATGAGCAGTTCTTC
. | TRBJ1-2 | . | TRBV12-3/TRBV12-4 | CASTIGGGGYTF | TGTGCCAGCACCATCGGGGGAGGTGGCTACACCTTC
. | TRBJ2-5 | . | TRBV30 | CAWSVFAGSPETQYF | TGTGCCTGGAGTGTATTCGCGGGATCCCCAGAGACCCAGTACTTC
. | TRBJ2-3 | . | TRBV7-9 | CASSLTASTDTQYF | TGTGCCAGCAGCTTGACAGCTAGCACAGATACGCAGTATTTT
TRBD2 | TRBJ2-1 | . | TRBV6-2/TRBV6-3 | CASSSIAGVVLFRNEQFF | TGTGCCAGCAGCTCAATAGCGGGAGTGGTCCTTTTTCGCAATGAGCAGTTCTTC
. | TRBJ2-1 | . | TRBV5-5 | CASSLSYYEQFF | TGTGCCAGCAGCTTGAGCTACTATGAGCAGTTCTTC
. | TRBJ1-5 | . | TRBV7-9 | CASSDSDQPQHF | TGTGCCAGCAGCGACTCCGATCAGCCCCAGCATTTT
TRBD1 | TRBJ1-4 | . | TRBV28 | CASSLDRGTFATNEKLFF | TGTGCCAGCAGTTTGGACAGGGGAACATTTGCAACTAATGAAAAACTGTTTTTT
. | TRBJ1-6 | . | TRBV27 | CASSILAGVRDSPLHF | TGTGCCAGCAGTATTCTTGCAGGGGTAAGGGATTCACCCCTCCACTTT
TRBD1 | TRBJ1-2 | few | TRBV28 | CASSPPGGGQLSYTF | TGTGCCAGCAGTCCTCCGGGGGGGGGACAGTTAAGCTACACCTTC
. | TRBJ1-5 | . | TRBV18 | CASSSRIVGGNQPQHF | TGTGCCAGCTCATCACGCATCGTCGGGGGGAACCAGCCCCAGCATTTT
TRBD1 | TRBJ1-5 | . | TRBV10-3 | CAISSGTGANQPQHF | TGTGCCATCAGTTCCGGGACAGGGGCCAATCAGCCCCAGCATTTT
. | TRBJ2-7 | . | TRBV5-1 | CASSLILAGKPYEQYF | TGCGCCAGCAGCTTGATTTTGGCAGGGAAGCCCTACGAGCAGTACTTC
TRBD1 | TRBJ2-5 | few | TRBV7-2 | CASSLGGQAQETQYF | TGTGCCAGCAGCTTAGGCGGACAGGCCCAAGAGACCCAGTACTTC
TRBD1 | TRBJ1-5 | once | TRBV14 | CASSPGTGLNQPQHF | TGTGCCAGCAGCCCCGGGACAGGCCTCAATCAGCCCCAGCATTTT
TRBD1 | TRBJ1-1 | once | TRBV29-1 | CSVAASGGGSTEAFF | TGCAGCGTTGCCGCTTCAGGGGGCGGGAGCACTGAAGCTTTCTTT
. | TRBJ2-1 | . | TRBV19 | CASSFWREVNEQFF | TGTGCCAGTAGTTTCTGGCGGGAAGTAAATGAGCAGTTCTTC
TRBD2 | TRBJ2-3 | . | TRBV7-2 | CASSLSGTSGGGSTDTQYF | TGTGCCAGCAGCTTAAGCGGGACTAGCGGTGGGGGTAGCACAGATACGCAGTATTTT
. | TRBJ2-1 | . | TRBV5-8 | CASTPPGRSNEQFF | TGTGCCAGCACACCCCCTGGGAGGAGCAATGAGCAGTTCTTC
TRBD2 | TRBJ2-3 | . | TRBV4-1 | CASSQPGLAGRTDTQYF | TGCGCCAGCAGCCAACCGGGACTAGCGGGACGCACAGATACGCAGTATTTT
TRBD1 | TRBJ1-1 | . | TRBV10-3 | CAITATGGLNTEAFF | TGTGCCATCACCGCGACAGGGGGATTGAACACTGAAGCTTTCTTT
. | TRBJ2-2 | . | TRBV27 | CASSFRVYAGELFF | TGTGCCAGCAGCTTTAGAGTTTACGCCGGGGAGCTGTTTTTT
. | TRBJ1-3 | once | TRBV30 | CAWSRGPGNTIYF | TGTGCCTGGAGTAGGGGTCCTGGAAACACCATATATTTT
. | TRBJ2-3 | . | TRBV10-3 | CAIRATDTQYF | TGTGCCATCAGAGCCACAGATACGCAGTATTTT